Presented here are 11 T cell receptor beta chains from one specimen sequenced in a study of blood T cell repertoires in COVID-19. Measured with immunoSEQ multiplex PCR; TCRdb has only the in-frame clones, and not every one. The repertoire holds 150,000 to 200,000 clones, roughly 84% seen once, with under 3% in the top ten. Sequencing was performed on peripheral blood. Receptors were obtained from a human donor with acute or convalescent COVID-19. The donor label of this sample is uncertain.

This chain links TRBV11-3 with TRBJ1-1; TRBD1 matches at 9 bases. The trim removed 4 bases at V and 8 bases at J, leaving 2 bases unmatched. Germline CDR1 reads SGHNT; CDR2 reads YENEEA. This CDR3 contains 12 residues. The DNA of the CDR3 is TGTGCCAGCAGCTCGGACAGGGGCGAAGCTTTCTTT. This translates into CASSSDRGEAFF. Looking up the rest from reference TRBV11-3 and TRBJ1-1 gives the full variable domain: EAGVVQSPRYKIIEKKQPVAFWCNPISGHNTLYWYLQNLGQGPELLIRYENEEAVDDSQLPKDRFSAERLKGVDSTLKIQPAELGDSAVYLCASSSDRGEAFFGQGTRLTVV.

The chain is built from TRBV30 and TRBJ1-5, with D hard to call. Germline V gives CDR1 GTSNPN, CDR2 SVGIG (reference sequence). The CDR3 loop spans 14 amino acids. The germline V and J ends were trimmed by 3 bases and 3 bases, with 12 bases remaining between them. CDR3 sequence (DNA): TGTGCCTGGAGCCCCAATGGAGTCAATCAGCCCCAGCATTTT. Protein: CAWSPNGVNQPQHF.

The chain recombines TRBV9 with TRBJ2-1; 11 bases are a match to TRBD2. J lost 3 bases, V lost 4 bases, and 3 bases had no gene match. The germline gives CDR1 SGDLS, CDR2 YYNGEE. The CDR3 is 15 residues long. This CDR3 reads CASSPLAGGYNEQFF. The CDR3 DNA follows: TGTGCCAGCAGCCCCCTAGCGGGGGGCTACAATGAGCAGTTCTTC.

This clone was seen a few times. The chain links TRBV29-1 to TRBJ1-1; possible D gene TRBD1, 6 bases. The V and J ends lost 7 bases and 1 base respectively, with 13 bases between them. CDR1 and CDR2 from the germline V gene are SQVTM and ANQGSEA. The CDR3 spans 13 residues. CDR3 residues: CSANRDRNTEAFF. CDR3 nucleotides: TGCAGCGCCAACAGGGACCGGAACACTGAAGCTTTCTTT.

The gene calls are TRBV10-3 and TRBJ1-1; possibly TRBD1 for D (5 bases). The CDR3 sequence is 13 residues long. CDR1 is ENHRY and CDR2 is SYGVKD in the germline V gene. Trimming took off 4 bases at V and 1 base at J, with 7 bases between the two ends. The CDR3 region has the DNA TGTGCCATCAGTGTAGGGGAGAACACTGAAGCTTTCTTT. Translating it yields CAISVGENTEAFF.

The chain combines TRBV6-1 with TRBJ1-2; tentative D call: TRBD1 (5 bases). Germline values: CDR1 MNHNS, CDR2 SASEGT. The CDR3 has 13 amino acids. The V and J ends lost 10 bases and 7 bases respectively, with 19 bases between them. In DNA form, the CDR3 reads TGTGCCACCTCCTACGGAGGGACGGCTGGCTACACCTTC. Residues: CATSYGGTAGYTF.

CDR3 sequence reads: CASSPGQGFITEAFF. CDR3 nucleotide sequence: TGTGCCAGCAGTCCGGGACAGGGGTTTATCACTGAAGCTTTCTTT. The chain uses TRBV9 and TRBJ1-1; 10 nucleotides align to TRBD1. The CDR3 covers 15 residues. V trimming: 5 bases; J trimming: 4 bases; junction bases outside the gene matches: 8. The germline V gene has CDR1 SGDLS and CDR2 YYNGEE.

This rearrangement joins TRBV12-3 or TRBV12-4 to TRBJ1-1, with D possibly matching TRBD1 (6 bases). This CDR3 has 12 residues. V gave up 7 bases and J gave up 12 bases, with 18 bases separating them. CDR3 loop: CASNREGLNSFF. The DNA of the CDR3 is TGTGCCAGCAACAGGGAGGGGTTGAACTCTTTCTTT.

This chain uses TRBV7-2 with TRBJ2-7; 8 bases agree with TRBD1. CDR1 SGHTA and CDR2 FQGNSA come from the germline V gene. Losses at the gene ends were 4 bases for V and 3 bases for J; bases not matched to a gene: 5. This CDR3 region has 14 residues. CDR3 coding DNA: TGTGCCAGCAGCTCCCGGACAGGGCTCTACGAGCAGTACTTC. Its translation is CASSSRTGLYEQYF.

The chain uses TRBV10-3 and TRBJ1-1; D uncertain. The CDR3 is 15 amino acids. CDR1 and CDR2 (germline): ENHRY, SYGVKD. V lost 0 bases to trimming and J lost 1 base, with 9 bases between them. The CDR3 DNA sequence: TGTGCCATCAGTGAGTCCCGAGGCCAGAACACTGAAGCTTTCTTT. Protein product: CAISESRGQNTEAFF.

The chain's CDR3 is CASSLGDSSGNTIYF. The CDR3 DNA reads TGCGCCAGCAGCTTGGGCGACAGCTCTGGAAACACCATATATTTT. This chain connects TRBV5-1 to TRBJ1-3; the D gene is possibly TRBD1 (5 bases). The germline V and J ends were trimmed by 0 bases and 0 bases, with 7 bases remaining between them. Germline V gene lookup returns CDR1 SGHRS and CDR2 YFSETQ. The CDR3 loop spans 15 amino acids.